Shown below are 9 T cell receptor beta chains from a single sample sequenced in a study of T cell changes during pregnancy in multiple sclerosis. Repertoires were generated with immunoSEQ multiplex PCR, while TCRdb's copy carries only in-frame clones and drops some. The sample holds around 97,000 clones, around nine tenths seen once. The source was peripheral blood, collected in the second trimester of pregnancy. The receptors shown here come from a female donor in good health, enrolled as a control in a pregnancy study.

CDR3 amino acids: CASSKGAVYGYTF. The CDR3, as DNA: TGTGCCAGCAGTAAAGGGGCCGTCTATGGCTACACCTTC. The chain couples TRBV28 to TRBJ1-2, with TRBD1 as a possible D gene (5 bases). The CDR3 runs 13 residues. CDR1 and CDR2 from the germline V gene are MDHEN and SYDVKM. Deletions cut 5 bases from V and 4 bases from J, with 11 bases between.

The chain links TRBV28 to TRBJ2-5; possible D gene TRBD2, 6 bases. V was clipped by 4 bases and J by 1 base, with 16 bases between them. The CDR3 contains 16 residues. Per the germline V gene, CDR1 is MDHEN and CDR2 is SYDVKM. The CDR3 nucleotides are TGTGCCAGCAGTTCGCTGGTCCAGGAGGGCCAAGAGACCCAGTACTTC. Protein product: CASSSLVQEGQETQYF.

The gene calls are TRBV6-5 and TRBJ1-6; D is perhaps TRBD1 (5 bases). The CDR3 totals 15 residues. Germline V gene lookup returns CDR1 MNHEY and CDR2 SVGAGI. Trimming shortened V by 6 bases and J by 7 bases, and 16 bases separated the two germline ends. The CDR3 loop reads CASRRSSDRNSPLHF. The CDR3 coding sequence is TGTGCCAGCAGGAGGAGTAGTGACAGAAATTCACCCCTCCACTTT.

The sample holds a few counts of this clone. The chain recombines TRBV4-1 with TRBJ2-1, with TRBD2 identical over 11 bases. The CDR3 extends over 17 amino acids. The V gene's germline CDR1 is MGHRA and CDR2 YSYEKL. The V segment lost 4 bases and the J segment 10 bases; nucleotides outside the gene matches: 15. CDR3 loop: CASSPMGLAALRDEQFF. The CDR3, as DNA: TGCGCCAGCAGCCCTATGGGACTAGCGGCCCTTCGGGACGAGCAGTTCTTC.

The chain combines TRBV6-5 with TRBJ1-2; possible D gene TRBD1, 6 bases. Looked up from germline, CDR1 is MNHEY and CDR2 is SVGAGI. The CDR3 runs to 13 residues. Trimming left V 5 bases short and J 3 bases short, with 10 bases between. This CDR3 reads CASSPDRDYGYTF. The CDR3 bases are TGTGCCAGCAGTCCGGACAGAGACTATGGCTACACCTTC.

This chain joins TRBV19 and TRBJ1-5; the D gene is possibly TRBD1 (5 bases). Germline values: CDR1 LNHDA, CDR2 SQIVND (reference sequence). Trimming pared 5 bases from V and 1 base from J, leaving 12 bases between. CDR3 length equals 15 residues. CDR3 in DNA: TGTGCCAGTAGTTGGACGGGGGGGAGCAATCAGCCCCAGCATTTT. It specifies CASSWTGGSNQPQHF.

The chain uses TRBV9 and TRBJ1-3; 7 bases fit TRBD1. The V segment lost 3 bases and the J segment 4 bases; nucleotides outside the gene matches: 7. The CDR3 totals 15 residues. Germline assignment: CDR1 SGDLS and CDR2 YYNGEE. The CDR3 is CASSANDRVGNTIYF. In nucleotides, the CDR3 is TGTGCCAGCAGCGCCAACGACAGGGTGGGAAACACCATATATTTT.

The J gene is TRBJ1-1, the V gene TRBV27; D uncertain. V lost 6 bases and J 5 bases, leaving 13 bases between the germline ends. The CDR3 has 13 amino acids. Germline V CDR1 and CDR2: MNHEY, SMNVEV (reference sequence). CDR3 loop: CASSLGRGTEAFF. The CDR3 coding sequence is TGTGCCAGCAGCCTCGGGCGAGGGACTGAAGCTTTCTTT.

The chain uses TRBV15 and TRBJ1-6; possibly TRBD1 for D (5 bases). This CDR3 has 19 residues. V shed 0 bases and J shed 0 bases, with 15 bases lying between them. Per germline, CDR1 LNHNV and CDR2 YYDKDF (reference sequence). CDR3 in amino acids: CATSRDQGTLSSYNSPLHF. The DNA of the CDR3 is TGTGCCACCAGCAGAGATCAGGGAACCCTGAGCTCCTATAATTCACCCCTCCACTTT.